This TCR beta chain comes out of a study of identical twins. Study-wide results and caveats: Abundant cord blood beta clonotypes carried fewer insertions; memory repertoires showed none. Within beta out-of-frame sequences, the excess sharing observed between twins was weaker.

Addition of a universal primer site occurred through template switching, and cDNA carried unique molecular identifiers. TCRdb analysed the 5' RACE reads with MiXCR anew, one entry per CDR3 protein. Of about 530,000 distinct CDR3 sequences in the sample, over 12% were seen once. Remarks on this clonotype: The antigen remains undetermined.

The V gene's germline CDR1 is SGHDN and CDR2 FVKESK. The CDR3 contains 14 residues. V shed 4 bases and J 5 bases; nucleotides not matched to a gene: 7. A further study also used this sample, focusing on yellow fever vaccine responses in identical twins.

The receptor was isolated from a woman aged 18-29 years in good health. The rearrangement joins TRBV14 to TRBJ2-5; TRBD2 matches 7 bases. Sequencing was done on a sample of CD4+ T cells sorted from blood. The CDR3 DNA follows: TGTGCCAGCAGCCGCCACGGGACTATGGAGACCCAGTACTTC. Translation gives CASSRHGTMETQYF.